These 2 T cell receptor beta chains came from one sample sequenced in a study of blood T cell repertoires in COVID-19. Clones were sequenced by immunoSEQ multiplex PCR, and TCRdb holds only the in-frame ones, with some missing. The data hold 95,000 to 100,000 clones, with over 80% observed a single time. Sample: peripheral blood. These TCRs come from a man over 45 with acute or convalescent COVID-19.

The V gene is TRBV24-1, the J gene TRBJ2-3; tentatively, D is TRBD1 (5 bases). The ends were cut back, 1 base at V and 4 bases at J, with 17 bases in the middle. This CDR3 spans 17 amino acids. Germline CDR1 KGHDR, CDR2 SFDVKD. CDR3 sequence: CATSDFSPDQGSDTQYF. As DNA, the CDR3 is TGTGCCACCAGTGATTTTTCCCCCGATCAGGGTTCAGATACGCAGTATTTT.

V gene TRBV19 combines with J gene TRBJ1-1, with D possibly matching TRBD1 (6 bases). The V end lost 4 bases, the J end lost 2 bases, and 14 bases lay between the germline ends. CDR1 is LNHDA, CDR2 SQIVND, per germline (reference sequence). The CDR3 loop spans 15 amino acids. CDR3 sequence: CASSTYGTKNTEAFF. In DNA form, the CDR3 reads TGTGCCAGTAGTACCTACGGGACAAAAAACACTGAAGCTTTCTTT.